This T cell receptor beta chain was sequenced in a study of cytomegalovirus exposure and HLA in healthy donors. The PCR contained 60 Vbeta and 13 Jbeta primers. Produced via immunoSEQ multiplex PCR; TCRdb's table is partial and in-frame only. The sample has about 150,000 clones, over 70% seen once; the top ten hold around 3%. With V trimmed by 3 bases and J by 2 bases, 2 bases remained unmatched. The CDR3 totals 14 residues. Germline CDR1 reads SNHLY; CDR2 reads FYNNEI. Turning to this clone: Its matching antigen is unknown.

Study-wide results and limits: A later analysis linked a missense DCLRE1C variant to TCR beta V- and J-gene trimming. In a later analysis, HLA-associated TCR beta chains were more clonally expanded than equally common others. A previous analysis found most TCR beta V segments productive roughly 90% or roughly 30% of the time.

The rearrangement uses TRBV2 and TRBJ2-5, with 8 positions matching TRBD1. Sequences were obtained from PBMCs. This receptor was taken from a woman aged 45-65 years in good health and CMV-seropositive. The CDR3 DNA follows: TGTGCCAGCAGTGAGGACAGGGATCAAGAGACCCAGTACTTC. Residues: CASSEDRDQETQYF.